Below, 9 T cell receptor beta chains from the same sample are listed, as sequenced in a study of CDR3 diversity in severe acne. A single record per CDR3 protein comes from TCRdb applying MiXCR to the PCR reads. The table lists almost 85,000 distinct CDR3 sequences, under 65% of them singletons. The sequenced sample was blood. These receptors originate from a male donor in good health, without acne.

CDR3 DNA sequence: TGTGCCAGCAGCTTACGAAGGGCACTAGCGGGAGGGCATGAGACCCAGTACTTC. As protein: CASSLRRALAGGHETQYF. The chain is built from TRBV7-2 and TRBJ2-5, with 13 bases lining up with TRBD2. CDR1 and CDR2 (germline): SGHTA, FQGNSA. V was clipped by 2 bases and J by 5 bases; unmatched bases: 11. The CDR3 is 18 residues long.

This clonotype was counted ten times or more. The V gene is TRBV12-3 or TRBV12-4, the J gene TRBJ2-4, with D possibly matching TRBD1 (6 bases). This CDR3 region has 16 residues. Trimming cost V 3 bases and J 2 bases, with 14 bases left between them. The CDR3 bases are TGTGCCAGCAGTTTCGGTACAGGGTTCTCCAAAAACATTCAGTACTTC. Protein: CASSFGTGFSKNIQYF.

The V call is TRBV12-3 or TRBV12-4, the J call TRBJ2-3; 12 positions match TRBD2. The CDR3 extends over 14 amino acids. J gave up 6 bases and V 8 bases, and 6 bases lay outside the gene matches. The CDR3 coding sequence is TGTGCCAGCGGACTAGCGGGGACCCCCGATACGCAGTATTTT. Protein sequence: CASGLAGTPDTQYF.

The rearrangement links TRBV20-1 to TRBJ1-5, with 10 positions matching TRBD1. V lost 4 bases and J lost 7; bases outside the gene matches: 7. Germline CDR1 reads DFQATT; CDR2 reads SNEGSKA (reference sequence). This CDR3 is 14 amino acids long. DNA for the CDR3: TGCAGTGCTAATCCCGGGACAGGGGACCAGCCCCAGCATTTT. It is translated as CSANPGTGDQPQHF.

V usage is TRBV12-3 or TRBV12-4 and J usage is TRBJ2-7, with 8 bases identical to TRBD2. The CDR3 runs to 14 residues. The ends lost 4 bases at V and 2 bases at J; junction bases unmatched: 4. CDR3 sequence reads: CASSSAGVTYEQYF. The DNA for the CDR3 is TGTGCCAGCAGTTCAGCGGGAGTTACCTACGAGCAGTACTTC.

The chain links TRBV19 to TRBJ2-7, with 9 bases that match TRBD1. The CDR3 totals 13 residues. Germline V lookup: CDR1 LNHDA, CDR2 SQIVND (reference sequence). The trim removed 3 bases at V and 4 bases at J, leaving 1 base unmatched. The CDR3 loop is CASSMGTGYEQYF. CDR3 in DNA: TGTGCCAGTAGTATGGGGACAGGGTACGAGCAGTACTTC. Complete variable domain (other parts from reference TRBV19 and TRBJ2-7): DGGITQSPKYLFRKEGQNVTLSCEQNLNHDAMYWYRQDPGQGLRLIYYSQIVNDFQKGDIAEGYSVSREKKESFPLTVTSAQKNPTAFYLCASSMGTGYEQYFGPGTRLTVT.

The chain combines TRBV6-1 with TRBJ2-1, with 11 bases identical to TRBD2. V shed 7 bases and J 7 bases; nucleotides not matched to a gene: 6. Germline lookup yields CDR1 MNHNS and CDR2 SASEGT. The CDR3 runs to 14 residues. This CDR3 reads CASTLAGGMNEQFF. As DNA, the CDR3 is TGTGCCAGCACCCTAGCGGGGGGTATGAATGAGCAGTTCTTC.

A few counts support this clonotype. V gene TRBV6-5 combines with J gene TRBJ2-7, with TRBD2 matching 10 bases. The CDR3 covers 16 residues. The V segment lost 5 bases and the J segment 7 bases; nucleotides outside the gene matches: 14. CDR1 and CDR2 (germline): MNHEY, SVGAGI. The chain's CDR3 is CASSGQGWTSGVEQYF. The CDR3 nucleotides read TGTGCCAGCAGTGGACAGGGTTGGACTAGCGGTGTGGAGCAGTACTTC.

This chain connects TRBV25-1 to TRBJ2-1; 8 bases align to TRBD2. Trimming cost V 4 bases and J 3 bases; bases outside gene matches: 5. Per the germline V gene, CDR1 is MGHDK and CDR2 is SYGVNS. This CDR3 comprises 15 residues. For the CDR3, the DNA is TGTGCCAGCAGTGGTATAGGGACTAGCTACAATGAGCAGTTCTTC. It encodes CASSGIGTSYNEQFF.